Listed here are 7 T cell receptor beta chains from one sample, sequenced in a study of cytomegalovirus exposure and HLA in healthy donors (dated by TCRdb to the late 2010s). The library came from the immunoSEQ multiplex PCR assay. A mixture of 60 forward primers for TCR Vbeta segments and 13 reverse primers for TCR Jbeta segments was used in the multiplex PCR. TCRdb holds this immuneACCESS table with in-frame rearrangements only. Some clones are missing; in checked studies, unresolved V genes explain under half, and the rest has no known cause. In all, the sample holds about 72,000 clones, and more than 75% of those were seen once. The ten biggest clones cover under 2% of the sample. Material: PBMCs. The receptors shown here come from a man in his late teens or twenties in good health and CMV-seronegative.

This clone was observed a single time. The V call is TRBV25-1, the J call TRBJ1-6; maybe TRBD1 (5 bases). Trimming left V 2 bases short and J 13 bases short, with 15 bases between. This CDR3 has 14 amino acids. CDR1 is MGHDK, CDR2 SYGVNS, per germline. The CDR3 loop is CASSEVGVASPLHF. CDR3 nucleotide sequence: TGTGCCAGCAGTGAAGTAGGGGTAGCTAGTCCCCTCCACTTT.

The rearrangement joins TRBV7-2 to TRBJ2-7, with a weak D call TRBD2 (5 bases). CDR1 and CDR2 from the germline V gene are SGHTA and FQGNSA. Trimming took 3 bases from V and 3 from J, leaving 15 bases between them. This CDR3 is built from 15 residues. CDR3 DNA: TGTGCCAGCAGCTTTTTGGTCGGTGAGGGCTACGAGCAGTACTTC. Translating gives CASSFLVGEGYEQYF.

CDR3 region: CASSFTDRHTGELFF. The CDR3 bases are TGCGCCAGCAGCTTCACGGACAGACACACCGGGGAGCTGTTTTTT. The J gene is TRBJ2-2, the V gene TRBV5-1; D may be TRBD1 (6 bases). The CDR3 loop spans 15 amino acids. Trimming left V 2 bases short and J 3 bases short, with 11 bases between. Per the germline V gene, CDR1 is SGHRS and CDR2 is YFSETQ.

The J gene is TRBJ2-5, the V gene TRBV7-9; the D gene is possibly TRBD2 (6 bases). CDR1 and CDR2 from the germline V gene are SEHNR and FQNEAQ (reference sequence). V was trimmed by 3 bases and J by 0 bases, leaving 17 bases between them. This CDR3 spans 17 amino acids. The CDR3 protein is CASSFSDGGRYQETQYF. CDR3 DNA sequence: TGTGCCAGCAGCTTTTCGGACGGAGGGAGGTACCAAGAGACCCAGTACTTC. Full variable domain (rest looked up from reference TRBV7-9 and TRBJ2-5): DTGVSQNPRHKITKRGQNVTFRCDPISEHNRLYWYRQTLGQGPEFLTYFQNEAQLEKSRLLSDRFSAERPKGSFSTLEIQRTEQGDSAMYLCASSFSDGGRYQETQYFGPGTRLLVL.

V gene TRBV30 combines with J gene TRBJ1-1; 7 nucleotides line up with TRBD1. The trim removed 2 bases at V and 5 bases at J, leaving 11 bases unmatched. This CDR3 has 15 amino acids. Germline CDR1 is GTSNPN and CDR2 is SVGIG (reference sequence). The CDR3 is CAWSLSGGLRTEAFF. The CDR3 DNA reads as TGTGCCTGGAGTTTGTCAGGGGGGTTGAGGACTGAAGCTTTCTTT.

This chain joins TRBV5-4 and TRBJ2-7; D remains ambiguous. This CDR3 contains 12 residues. Trimming left V 0 bases short and J 5 bases short, with 6 bases between. CDR1 is SGHNT, CDR2 YYREEE, per germline (reference sequence). This CDR3 reads CASSLVANEQYF. CDR3 in DNA: TGTGCCAGCAGCTTGGTAGCCAACGAGCAGTACTTC.

This sequence joins TRBV11-1 and TRBJ2-1, with TRBD2 as a possible D gene (6 bases). V was cut by 0 bases and J by 3 bases, with 12 bases left in between. There are 16 residues in the CDR3. Germline V CDR1 and CDR2: SGHAT, FQDESV (reference sequence). CDR3 residues: CASSLARLGNYNEQFF. For the CDR3, the DNA is TGTGCCAGCAGCTTAGCGCGACTAGGGAACTACAATGAGCAGTTCTTC. Full variable domain (outside the CDR3, taken from reference TRBV11-1 and TRBJ2-1): EAEVAQSPRYKITEKSQAVAFWCDPISGHATLYWYRQILGQGPELLVQFQDESVVDDSQLPKDRFSAERLKGVDSTLKIQPAELGDSAMYLCASSLARLGNYNEQFFGPGTRLTVL.